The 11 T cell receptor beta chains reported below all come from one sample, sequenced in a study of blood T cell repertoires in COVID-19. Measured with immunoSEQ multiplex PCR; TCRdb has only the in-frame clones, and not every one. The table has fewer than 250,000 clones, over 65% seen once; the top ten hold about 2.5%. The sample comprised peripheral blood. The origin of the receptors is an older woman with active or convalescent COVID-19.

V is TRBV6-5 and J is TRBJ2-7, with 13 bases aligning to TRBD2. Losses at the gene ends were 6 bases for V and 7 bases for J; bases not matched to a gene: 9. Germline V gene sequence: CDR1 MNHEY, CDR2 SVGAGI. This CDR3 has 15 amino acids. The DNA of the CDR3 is TGTGCCAGCAGCCACCGGACTAGCGGGAGTTGGGAGCAGTACTTC. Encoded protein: CASSHRTSGSWEQYF.

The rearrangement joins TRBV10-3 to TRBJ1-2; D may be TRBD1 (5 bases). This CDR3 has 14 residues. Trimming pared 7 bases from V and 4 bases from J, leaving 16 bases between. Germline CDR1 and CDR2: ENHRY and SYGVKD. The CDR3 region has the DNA TGTGCCATCACTCAGGGTCCCTCACCCTATGGCTACACCTTC. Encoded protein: CAITQGPSPYGYTF.

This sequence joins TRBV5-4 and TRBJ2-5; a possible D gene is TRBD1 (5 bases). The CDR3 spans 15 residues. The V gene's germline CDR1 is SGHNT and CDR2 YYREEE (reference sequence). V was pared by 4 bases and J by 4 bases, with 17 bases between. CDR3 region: CASSRWGGMSETQYF. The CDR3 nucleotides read TGTGCCAGCAGCCGCTGGGGCGGTATGTCAGAGACCCAGTACTTC. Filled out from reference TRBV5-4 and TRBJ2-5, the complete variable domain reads ETGVTQSPTHLIKTRGQQVTLRCSSQSGHNTVSWYQQALGQGPQFIFQYYREEENGRGNFPPRFSGLQFPNYSSELNVNALELDDSALYLCASSRWGGMSETQYFGPGTRLLVL.

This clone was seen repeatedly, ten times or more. CDR3 loop: CASSPGESNQPQHF. For the CDR3, the DNA is TGTGCCAGCAGCCCCGGGGAGTCAAATCAGCCCCAGCATTTT. The chain carries TRBV7-2 and TRBJ1-5; D call uncertain. The germline V gene encodes CDR1 SGHTA and CDR2 FQGNSA. CDR3 size: 14 residues. Trimming cost V 5 bases and J 4 bases, with 12 bases left between them.

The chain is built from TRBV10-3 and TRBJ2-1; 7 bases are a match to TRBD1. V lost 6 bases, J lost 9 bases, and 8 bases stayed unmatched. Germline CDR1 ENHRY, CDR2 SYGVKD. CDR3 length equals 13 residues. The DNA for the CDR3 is TGTGCCATCAGGCAGAACACAGGGGCTGAGCAGTTCTTC. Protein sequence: CAIRQNTGAEQFF.

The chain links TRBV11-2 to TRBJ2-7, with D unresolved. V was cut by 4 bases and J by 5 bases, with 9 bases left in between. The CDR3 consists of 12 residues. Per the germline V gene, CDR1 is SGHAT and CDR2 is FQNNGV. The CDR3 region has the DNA TGTGCCAGCAGCTATCTGGAGAACGAGCAGTACTTC. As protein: CASSYLENEQYF.

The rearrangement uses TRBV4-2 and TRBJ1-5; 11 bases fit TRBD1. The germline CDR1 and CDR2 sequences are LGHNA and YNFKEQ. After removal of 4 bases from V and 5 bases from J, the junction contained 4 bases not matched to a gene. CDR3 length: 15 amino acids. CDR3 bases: TGTGCCAGCAGCCTTGGGACAGGGGGGCATCAGCCCCAGCATTTT. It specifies CASSLGTGGHQPQHF.

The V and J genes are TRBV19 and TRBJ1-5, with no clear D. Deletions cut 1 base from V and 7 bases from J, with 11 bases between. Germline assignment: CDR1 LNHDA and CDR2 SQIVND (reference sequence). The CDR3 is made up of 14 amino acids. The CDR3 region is CASSIGGLGQPQHF. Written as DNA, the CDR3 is TGTGCCAGTAGTATAGGAGGGTTGGGCCAGCCCCAGCATTTT.

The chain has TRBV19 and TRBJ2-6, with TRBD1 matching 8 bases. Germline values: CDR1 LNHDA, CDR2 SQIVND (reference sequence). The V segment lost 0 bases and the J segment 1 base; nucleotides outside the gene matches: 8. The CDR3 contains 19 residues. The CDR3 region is CASSIDEGQGLSGANVLTF. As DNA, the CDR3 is TGTGCCAGTAGTATAGATGAAGGACAGGGTCTGTCTGGGGCCAACGTCCTGACTTTC.

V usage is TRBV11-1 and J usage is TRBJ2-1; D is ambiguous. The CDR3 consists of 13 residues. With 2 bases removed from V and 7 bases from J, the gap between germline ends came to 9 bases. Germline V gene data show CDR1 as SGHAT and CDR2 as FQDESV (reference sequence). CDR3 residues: CASSLSQANEQFF. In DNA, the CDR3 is TGTGCCAGCAGCTTAAGTCAAGCAAATGAGCAGTTCTTC.

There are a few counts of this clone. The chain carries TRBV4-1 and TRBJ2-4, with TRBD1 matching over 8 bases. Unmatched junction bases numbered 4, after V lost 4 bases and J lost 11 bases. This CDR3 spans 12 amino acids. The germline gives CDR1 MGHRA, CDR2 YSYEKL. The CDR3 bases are TGCGCCAGCAGCCTCTCAGGGGGCCTTCAGTACTTC. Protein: CASSLSGGLQYF.